This passage covers 18 T cell receptor beta chains from one sample sequenced in a study of shared clonotypes between healthy human individuals (dated by TCRdb to between 2020 and 2021). Library method: the immunoSEQ multiplex PCR assay. TCRdb provides this immuneACCESS table in a form limited to in-frame rearrangements. Some clones are lacking; in checked studies, under half of them reflect an unresolved V gene, and why the rest are absent is not known. The sample contains some 2,500,000 clones, 93% of them found a single time. About 0.39% of the sample lies in the top ten. What was sequenced was naive CD4+ T cells from PBMCs. The cell subset or site label on this specimen signifies: CD45RA+ positively selected. The receptors derive from a man between 18 and 29 years old in good health. Some clones in this sample may be carry-over from other donors' samples.

This clone was observed once. V and J are TRBV4-2 and TRBJ1-2; D perhaps matches TRBD1 (5 bases). The germline gives CDR1 LGHNA, CDR2 YNFKEQ. The CDR3 is 17 amino acids. V was clipped by 0 bases and J by 4 bases, with 18 bases between them. For the CDR3, the DNA is TGTGCCAGCAGCCAAGATCCGTCCGGGACCGGGGGCTATGGCTACACCTTC. Its protein product is CASSQDPSGTGGYGYTF.

The chain recombines TRBV28 with TRBJ2-7, with 9 bases identical to TRBD2. V lost 2 bases and J lost 2; bases outside the gene matches: 10. There are 17 residues in the CDR3. Germline V gene data show CDR1 as MDHEN and CDR2 as SYDVKM. CDR3 residues: CASSLSSGSSLPYEQYF. Here the CDR3 DNA reads TGTGCCAGCAGTTTAAGTAGCGGGAGTTCCCTTCCCTACGAGCAGTACTTC.

The chain employs TRBV19 and TRBJ2-7; D possibly corresponds to TRBD2 (5 bases). This CDR3 contains 16 residues. V lost 5 bases to trimming and J lost 3 bases, with 20 bases between them. CDR1 is LNHDA, CDR2 SQIVND, per germline (reference sequence). CDR3 sequence: CASSPTGRPTSYEQYF. DNA for the CDR3: TGTGCCAGTAGTCCTACGGGCAGGCCTACTAGCTACGAGCAGTACTTC.

This clone was recorded only once. This CDR3 is CAIQAGGVGKETQYF. The CDR3, as DNA: TGTGCCATCCAGGCGGGAGGGGTAGGCAAAGAGACCCAGTACTTC. The V call is TRBV28, the J call TRBJ2-5, with 9 bases identical to TRBD2. Germline V gene data show CDR1 as MDHEN and CDR2 as SYDVKM. The CDR3 contains 15 residues. V lost 10 bases, J lost 3 bases, and 12 bases stayed unmatched.

The rearrangement uses TRBV9 and TRBJ1-2, with D unresolved. Trimming pared 4 bases from V and 8 bases from J, leaving 27 bases between. This CDR3 spans 17 amino acids. Germline V CDR1 and CDR2: SGDLS, YYNGEE. CDR3 amino acids: CASSSRPLGVGLGGYTF. The CDR3 DNA reads as TGTGCCAGCAGCTCGCGTCCTCTTGGAGTCGGCTTGGGAGGCTACACCTTC.

The rearrangement links TRBV6-1 to TRBJ1-2, with 9 positions matching TRBD1. With V trimmed by 4 bases and J by 7 bases, 13 bases remained unmatched. There are 16 residues in the CDR3. Germline-derived CDR1 and CDR2 are MNHNS and SASEGT. The CDR3 reads CASSAEQGAFTGGYTF. The CDR3 bases are TGTGCCAGCAGTGCAGAACAGGGGGCTTTTACCGGTGGCTACACCTTC.

This clone was counted between two and nine times. The chain employs TRBV30 and TRBJ1-5, with a tentative D call TRBD1 (6 bases). Trimming left V 1 base short and J 2 bases short, with 21 bases between. CDR3 length equals 18 residues. In germline, CDR1 is GTSNPN, CDR2 SVGIG (reference sequence). The DNA of the CDR3 is TGTGCCTGGAGTGACAACCACGCAGGGGAAAGGGGCAATCAGCCCCAGCATTTT. Translating it yields CAWSDNHAGERGNQPQHF.

V gene TRBV9 combines with J gene TRBJ2-2; 11 bases are shared with TRBD2. Germline loops: CDR1 SGDLS, CDR2 YYNGEE. This CDR3 comprises 16 residues. Unmatched junction bases numbered 5, after V lost 4 bases and J lost 3 bases. In DNA form, the CDR3 reads TGTGCCAGCAGCTCTCTAGCGGGAGGCTACACCGGGGAGCTGTTTTTT. Its protein product is CASSSLAGGYTGELFF.

This chain uses TRBV4-3 with TRBJ2-7; TRBD1 or TRBD2 may be the D gene (5 bases each). The CDR3 extends over 14 amino acids. Trimming stripped 3 bases from V and 2 bases from J, with 11 bases between. Germline V CDR1 and CDR2: LGHNA, YSLEER. This CDR3 is CASSHPGTPYEQYF. DNA for the CDR3: TGCGCCAGCAGCCACCCGGGGACCCCCTACGAGCAGTACTTC.

The table lists this clone with a count of one. V is TRBV28 and J is TRBJ1-3; no definite D call. The length of the CDR3 is 15 residues. CDR1 MDHEN and CDR2 SYDVKM come from the germline V gene. V lost 5 bases to trimming and J lost 4 bases, with 15 bases between them. The CDR3 DNA sequence: TGTGCCAGCAGTACCCAGACGGGCGGGGGAAACACCATATATTTT. Protein product: CASSTQTGGGNTIYF.

The table lists this clone with a few counts. The chain uses TRBV18 and TRBJ1-4, with TRBD1 matching over 7 bases. Trimming at V came to 4 bases and at J to 2 bases, leaving 1 base not matched to a gene. The CDR3 sequence is 14 residues long. CDR1 and CDR2 from the germline V gene are KGHSH and LQKENI. Written as DNA, the CDR3 is TGTGCCAGCTCACGGGGACAGACTAATGAAAAACTGTTTTTT. Its protein is CASSRGQTNEKLFF.

The chain couples TRBV27 to TRBJ2-3; no firm D call. This CDR3 region has 11 residues. The V gene lost 3 bases and the J gene lost 7 bases, with 5 bases spanning the gap. Germline CDR1 is MNHEY and CDR2 is SMNVEV (reference sequence). The CDR3 is CASSFSNTQYF. The CDR3 DNA reads TGTGCCAGCAGTTTTTCAAATACGCAGTATTTT.

The rearrangement joins TRBV15 to TRBJ1-5; no firm D call. Germline V gives CDR1 LNHNV, CDR2 YYDKDF (reference sequence). The CDR3 consists of 14 residues. The V end was cut by 4 bases, the J end by 0 bases, with 7 bases between. CDR3 sequence: CATSKLASNQPQHF. CDR3 nucleotides: TGTGCCACCAGCAAACTAGCTAGCAATCAGCCCCAGCATTTT. The variable domain in full, with the rest retrieved from reference TRBV15 and TRBJ1-5, is DAMVIQNPRYQVTQFGKPVTLSCSQTLNHNVMYWYQQKSSQAPKLLFHYYDKDFNNEADTPDNFQSRRPNTSFCFLDIRSPGLGDTAMYLCATSKLASNQPQHFGDGTRLSIL.

The J gene is TRBJ2-7, the V gene TRBV15; the D gene is possibly TRBD1 (6 bases). The V gene lost 0 bases and the J gene lost 4 bases, with 16 bases spanning the gap. Looked up from germline, CDR1 is LNHNV and CDR2 is YYDKDF (reference sequence). The CDR3 is made up of 16 amino acids. In DNA form, the CDR3 reads TGTGCCACCAGCAGAGATGCAGGGGCGGCCGGATACGAGCAGTACTTC. This translates into CATSRDAGAAGYEQYF.

The chain combines TRBV9 with TRBJ2-1; 9 positions match TRBD2. V lost 3 bases and J lost 4; bases outside the gene matches: 8. This CDR3 has 16 residues. Germline lookup yields CDR1 SGDLS and CDR2 YYNGEE. The CDR3 coding sequence is TGTGCCAGCAGCGCTGCCCTGGGACTAGCTTACAATGAGCAGTTCTTC. As protein: CASSAALGLAYNEQFF.

The rearrangement joins TRBV7-9 to TRBJ1-2; D gene ambiguous. The CDR3 extends over 13 amino acids. CDR1 is SEHNR and CDR2 is FQNEAQ in the germline V gene (reference sequence). V lost 5 bases and J lost 1, with 8 bases in between. CDR3 region: CASSPGINYGYTF. CDR3 bases: TGTGCCAGCAGCCCAGGAATTAACTATGGCTACACCTTC.

The rearrangement uses TRBV30 and TRBJ1-1; 10 bases are a match to TRBD1. This CDR3 is built from 18 residues. The trim removed 5 bases at V and 5 bases at J, leaving 20 bases unmatched. The germline V gene has CDR1 GTSNPN and CDR2 SVGIG (reference sequence). CDR3 in amino acids: CAWDPGQGSSHPYTEAFF. Here the CDR3 DNA reads TGTGCCTGGGATCCGGGACAGGGGTCATCTCACCCTTATACTGAAGCTTTCTTT.

The chain couples TRBV10-3 to TRBJ2-5; possibly TRBD2 for D (5 bases). Germline assignment: CDR1 ENHRY and CDR2 SYGVKD. CDR3 length equals 13 residues. V shed 4 bases and J shed 5 bases, with 11 bases lying between them. The CDR3 DNA is TGTGCCATCAGTGTCCTAGCCGGGGAGACCCAGTACTTC. Residues: CAISVLAGETQYF.